This T cell receptor beta chain is from a study of identical twins. The study's findings and limits: These conclusions were based on statistical analysis (cross-sectional, not following the same donors). Among monozygotic twins, out-of-frame TCR alpha sharing exceeded what models predicted.

A universal primer site arose from template switching, and cDNA bore unique molecular identifiers. TCRdb processed the 5' RACE reads anew with MiXCR; each CDR3 protein has one entry. The sample includes some 1,600,000 distinct CDR3 sequences, about 31% of them seen just once. With 7 bases clipped from V and 1 base from J, the junction kept 10 bases outside the gene matches. The CDR3 contains 15 residues. The germline V gene has CDR1 SQVTM and CDR2 ANQGSEA. Concerning this clonotype itself: Its antigen remains unknown.

The TCR originated in a newborn girl in good health. Sequenced: cord blood. The genes are TRBV29-1 and TRBJ2-1; 7 bases fit TRBD2. CDR3 protein: CSAGGRARSYNEQFF. CDR3 DNA sequence: TGCAGCGCAGGAGGGAGGGCTAGATCCTACAATGAGCAGTTCTTC.